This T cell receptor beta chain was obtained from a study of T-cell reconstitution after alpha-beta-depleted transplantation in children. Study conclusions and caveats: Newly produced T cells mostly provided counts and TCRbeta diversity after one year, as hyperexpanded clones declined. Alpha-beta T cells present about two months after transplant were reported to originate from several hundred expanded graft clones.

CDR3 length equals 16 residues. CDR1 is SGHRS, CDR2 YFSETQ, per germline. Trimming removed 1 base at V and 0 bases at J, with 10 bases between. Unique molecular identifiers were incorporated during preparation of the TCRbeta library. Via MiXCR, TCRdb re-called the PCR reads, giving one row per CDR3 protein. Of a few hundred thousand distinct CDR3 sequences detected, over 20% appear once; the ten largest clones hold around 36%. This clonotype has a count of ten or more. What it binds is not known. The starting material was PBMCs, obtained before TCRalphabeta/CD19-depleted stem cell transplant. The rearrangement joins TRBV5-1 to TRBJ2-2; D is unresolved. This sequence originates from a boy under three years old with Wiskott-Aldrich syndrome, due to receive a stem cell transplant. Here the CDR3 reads CASSLLQSANTGELFF. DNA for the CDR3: TGCGCCAGCAGCTTGCTACAGTCCGCGAACACCGGGGAGCTGTTTTTT.